Here is one T cell receptor beta chain with its context. What it binds is unknown. Healthy bone marrow donors made up the donors. The CDR3 contains 15 residues. With V trimmed by 1 base and J by 3 bases, 5 bases remained unmatched. The germline V gene encodes CDR1 SNHLY and CDR2 FYNNEI. The sample belongs to a study of cytomegalovirus exposure and HLA in healthy donors. Study observations and caveats: TCR beta chains numbering some 150 were designated cytomegalovirus-associated.

The primer mix had 60 Vbeta and 13 Jbeta primers. Per the authors' pipeline: About 9.9 million of the 75 million to 95 million unique TCR beta chains counted in a later analysis were shared. Using immunoSEQ multiplex PCR, the repertoire was profiled, and TCRdb retains in-frame clones only, with some absent. V and J calls and clone size follow that table, whereas D and trimming were derived from the DNA. The sample holds some 150,000 clones, under 80% seen once. V gene TRBV2 combines with J gene TRBJ2-7, with 8 bases identical to TRBD1. The sample comprised PBMCs. The receptor was isolated from a middle-aged man in good health and CMV-seronegative. The CDR3 sequence: CASSEEQGVYYEQYF. CDR3 bases: TGTGCCAGCAGTGAAGAACAGGGGGTTTACTACGAGCAGTACTTC.